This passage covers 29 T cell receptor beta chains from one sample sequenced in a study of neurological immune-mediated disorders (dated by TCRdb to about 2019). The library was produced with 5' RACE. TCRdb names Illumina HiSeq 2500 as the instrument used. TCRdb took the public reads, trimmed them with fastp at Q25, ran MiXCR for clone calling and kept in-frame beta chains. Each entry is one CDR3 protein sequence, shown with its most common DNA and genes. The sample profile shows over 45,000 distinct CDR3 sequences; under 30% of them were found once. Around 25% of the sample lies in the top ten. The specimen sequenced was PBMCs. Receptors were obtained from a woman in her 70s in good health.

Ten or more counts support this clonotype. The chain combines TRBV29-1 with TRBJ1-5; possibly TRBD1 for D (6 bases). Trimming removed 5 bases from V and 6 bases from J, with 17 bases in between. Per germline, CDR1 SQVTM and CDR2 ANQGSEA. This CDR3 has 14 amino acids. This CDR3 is CSVSDRTPGQPQHF. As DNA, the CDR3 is TGCAGCGTTTCGGACAGAACCCCAGGTCAGCCCCAGCATTTT.

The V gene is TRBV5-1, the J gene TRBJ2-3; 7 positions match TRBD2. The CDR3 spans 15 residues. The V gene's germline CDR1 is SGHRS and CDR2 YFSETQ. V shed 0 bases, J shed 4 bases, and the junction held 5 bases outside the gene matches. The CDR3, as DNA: TGCGCCAGCAGCTTGGGACTAGCCGGGTCAGATACGCAGTATTTT. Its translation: CASSLGLAGSDTQYF.

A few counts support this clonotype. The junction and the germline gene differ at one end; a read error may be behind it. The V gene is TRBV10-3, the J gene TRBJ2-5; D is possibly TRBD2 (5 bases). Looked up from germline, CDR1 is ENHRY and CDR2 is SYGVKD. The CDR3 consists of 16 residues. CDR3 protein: CASSYSRLDFQETQYF. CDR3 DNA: TGTGCCAGCAGTTACTCGAGATTGGACTTCCAAGAGACCCAGTACTTC.

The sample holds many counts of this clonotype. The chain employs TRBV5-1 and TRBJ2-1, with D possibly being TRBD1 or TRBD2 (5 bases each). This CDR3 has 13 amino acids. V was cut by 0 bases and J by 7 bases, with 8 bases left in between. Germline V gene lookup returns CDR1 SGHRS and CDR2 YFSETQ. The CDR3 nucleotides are TGCGCCAGCAGCTTGGGCAGGGAGAATGAGCAGTTCTTC. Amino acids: CASSLGRENEQFF. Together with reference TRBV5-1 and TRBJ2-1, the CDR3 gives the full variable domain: KAGVTQTPRYLIKTRGQQVTLSCSPISGHRSVSWYQQTPGQGLQFLFEYFSETQRNKGNFPGRFSGRQFSNSRSEMNVSTLELGDSALYLCASSLGRENEQFFGPGTRLTVL.

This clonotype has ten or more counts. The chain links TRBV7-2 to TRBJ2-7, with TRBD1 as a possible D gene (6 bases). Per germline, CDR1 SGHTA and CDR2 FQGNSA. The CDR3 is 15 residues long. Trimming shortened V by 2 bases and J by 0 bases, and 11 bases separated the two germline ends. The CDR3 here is CASSLLQGSSYEQYF. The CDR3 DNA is TGTGCCAGCAGCTTACTTCAGGGGAGCTCCTACGAGCAGTACTTC.

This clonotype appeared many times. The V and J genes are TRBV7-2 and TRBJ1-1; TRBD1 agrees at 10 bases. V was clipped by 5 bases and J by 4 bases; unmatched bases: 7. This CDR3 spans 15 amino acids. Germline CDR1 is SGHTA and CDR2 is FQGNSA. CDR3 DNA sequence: TGTGCCAGCAGCAATCGACAGGGGGCCCCCACTGAAGCTTTCTTT. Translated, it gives CASSNRQGAPTEAFF.

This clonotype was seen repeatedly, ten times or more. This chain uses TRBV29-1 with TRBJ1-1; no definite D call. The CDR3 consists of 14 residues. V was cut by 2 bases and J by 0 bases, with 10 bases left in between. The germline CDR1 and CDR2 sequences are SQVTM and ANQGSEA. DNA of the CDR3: TGCAGCGTTGAACCGACATTCATGAACACTGAAGCTTTCTTT. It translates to CSVEPTFMNTEAFF.

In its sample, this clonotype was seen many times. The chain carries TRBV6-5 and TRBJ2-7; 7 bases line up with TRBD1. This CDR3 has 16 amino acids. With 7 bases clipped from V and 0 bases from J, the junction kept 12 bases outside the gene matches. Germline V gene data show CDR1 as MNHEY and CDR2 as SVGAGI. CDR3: CASTAPGTAGSYEQYF. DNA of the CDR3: TGTGCCAGCACAGCCCCCGGGACAGCTGGCTCCTACGAGCAGTACTTC.

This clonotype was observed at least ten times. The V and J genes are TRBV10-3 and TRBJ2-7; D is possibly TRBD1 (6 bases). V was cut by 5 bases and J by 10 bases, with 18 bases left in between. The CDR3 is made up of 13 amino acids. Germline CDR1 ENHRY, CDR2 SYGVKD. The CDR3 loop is CAISPNPGQSQYF. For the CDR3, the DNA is TGTGCCATCAGTCCCAATCCCGGACAGTCCCAGTACTTC.

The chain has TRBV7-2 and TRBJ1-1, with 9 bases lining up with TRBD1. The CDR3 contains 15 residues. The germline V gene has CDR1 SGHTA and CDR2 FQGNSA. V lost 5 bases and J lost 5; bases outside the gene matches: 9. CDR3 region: CASSRTGGVGTEAFF. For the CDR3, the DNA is TGTGCCAGCAGCCGTACAGGGGGCGTCGGGACTGAAGCTTTCTTT.

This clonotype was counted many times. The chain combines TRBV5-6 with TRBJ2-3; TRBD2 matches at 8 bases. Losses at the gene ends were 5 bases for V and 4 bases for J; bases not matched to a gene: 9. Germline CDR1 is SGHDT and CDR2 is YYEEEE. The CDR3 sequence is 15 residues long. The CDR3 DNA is TGTGCCAGCAGACGACTAGCGCAAGGGGCAGATACGCAGTATTTT. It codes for CASRRLAQGADTQYF.

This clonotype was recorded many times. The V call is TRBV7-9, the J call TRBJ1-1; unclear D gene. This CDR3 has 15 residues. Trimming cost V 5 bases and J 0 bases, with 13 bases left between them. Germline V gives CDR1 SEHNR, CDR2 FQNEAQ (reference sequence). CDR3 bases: TGTGCCAGCAGCCCCACCGGACCTGTGAACACTGAAGCTTTCTTT. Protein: CASSPTGPVNTEAFF. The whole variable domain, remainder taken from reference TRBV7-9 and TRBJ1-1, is DTGVSQNPRHKITKRGQNVTFRCDPISEHNRLYWYRQTLGQGPEFLTYFQNEAQLEKSRLLSDRFSAERPKGSFSTLEIQRTEQGDSAMYLCASSPTGPVNTEAFFGQGTRLTVV.

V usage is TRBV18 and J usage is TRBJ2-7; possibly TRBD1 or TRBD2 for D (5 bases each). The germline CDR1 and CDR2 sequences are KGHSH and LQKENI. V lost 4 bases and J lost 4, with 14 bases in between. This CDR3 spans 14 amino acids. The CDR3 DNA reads TGTGCCAGCTCACGGGCCGGGACCTTGTACGAGCAGTACTTC. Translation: CASSRAGTLYEQYF.

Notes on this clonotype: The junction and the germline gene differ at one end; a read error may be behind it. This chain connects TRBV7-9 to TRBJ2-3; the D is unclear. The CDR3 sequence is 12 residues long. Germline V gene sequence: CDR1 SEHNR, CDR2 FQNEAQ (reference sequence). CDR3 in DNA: TGTGTCAGCAGCCCTGACGCCGCTACGCAGTATTTT. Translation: CVSSPDAATQYF.

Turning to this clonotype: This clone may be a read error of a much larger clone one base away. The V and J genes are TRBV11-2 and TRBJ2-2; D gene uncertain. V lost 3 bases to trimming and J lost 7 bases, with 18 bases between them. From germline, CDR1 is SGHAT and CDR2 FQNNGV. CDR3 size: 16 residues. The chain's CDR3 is CASSFGADPCVGELFF. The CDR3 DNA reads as TGTGCCAGCAGCTTCGGAGCTGATCCTTGTGTCGGGGAGCTGTTTTTT.

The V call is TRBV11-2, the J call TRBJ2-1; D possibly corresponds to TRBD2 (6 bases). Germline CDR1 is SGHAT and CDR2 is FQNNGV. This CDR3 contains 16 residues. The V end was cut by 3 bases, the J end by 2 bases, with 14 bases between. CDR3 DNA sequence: TGTGCCAGCAGCTTCCCAGCGGGTTCCGCCTACAATGAGCAGTTCTTC. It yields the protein CASSFPAGSAYNEQFF.

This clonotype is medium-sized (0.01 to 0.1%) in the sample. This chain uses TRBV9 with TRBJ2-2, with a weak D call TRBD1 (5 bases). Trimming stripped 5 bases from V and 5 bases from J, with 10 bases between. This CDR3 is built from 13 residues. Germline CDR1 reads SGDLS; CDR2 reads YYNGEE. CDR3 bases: TGTGCCAGCAGTCGTCAGGGAACCGGGGAGCTGTTTTTT. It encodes CASSRQGTGELFF.

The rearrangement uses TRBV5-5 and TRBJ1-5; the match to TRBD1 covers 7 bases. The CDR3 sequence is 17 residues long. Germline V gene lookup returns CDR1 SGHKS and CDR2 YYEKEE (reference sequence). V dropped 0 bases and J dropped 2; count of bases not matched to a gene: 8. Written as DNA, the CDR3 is TGTGCCAGCAGCTTGGCAACGGAAACAGGGGGCAATCAGCCCCAGCATTTT. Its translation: CASSLATETGGNQPQHF.

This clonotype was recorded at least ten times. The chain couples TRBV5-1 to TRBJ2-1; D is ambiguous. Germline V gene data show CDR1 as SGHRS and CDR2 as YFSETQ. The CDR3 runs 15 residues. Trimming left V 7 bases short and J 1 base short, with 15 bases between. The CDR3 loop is CASLPSVGSYNEQFF. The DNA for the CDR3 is TGCGCCAGCCTGCCGTCGGTGGGTTCCTACAATGAGCAGTTCTTC.

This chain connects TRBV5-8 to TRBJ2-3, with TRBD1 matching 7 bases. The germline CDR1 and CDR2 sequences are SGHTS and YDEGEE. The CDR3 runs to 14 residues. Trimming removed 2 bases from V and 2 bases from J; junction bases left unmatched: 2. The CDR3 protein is CASSLGQVTDTQYF. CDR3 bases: TGTGCCAGCAGCTTAGGACAGGTCACAGATACGCAGTATTTT.

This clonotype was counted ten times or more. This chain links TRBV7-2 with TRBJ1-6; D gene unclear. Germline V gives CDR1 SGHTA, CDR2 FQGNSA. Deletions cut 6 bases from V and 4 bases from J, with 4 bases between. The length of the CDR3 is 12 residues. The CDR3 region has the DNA TGTGCCAGCAGTACTTATAATTCACCCCTCCACTTT. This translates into CASSTYNSPLHF.

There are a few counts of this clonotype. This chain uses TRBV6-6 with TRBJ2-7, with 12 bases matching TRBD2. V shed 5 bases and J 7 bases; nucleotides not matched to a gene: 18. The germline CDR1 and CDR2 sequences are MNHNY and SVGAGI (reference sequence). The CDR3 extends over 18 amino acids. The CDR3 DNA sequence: TGTGCCAGCAGTGAGGGCGATCGCAGGACTAGCGGGGTTTATGAGCAGTACTTC. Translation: CASSEGDRRTSGVYEQYF.

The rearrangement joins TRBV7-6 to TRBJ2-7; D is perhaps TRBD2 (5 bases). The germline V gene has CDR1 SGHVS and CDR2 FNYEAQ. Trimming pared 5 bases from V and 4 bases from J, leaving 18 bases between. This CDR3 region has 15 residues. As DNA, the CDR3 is TGTGCCAGCAGCGCCAGGACTGGGGTCTCTTACGAGCAGTACTTC. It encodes CASSARTGVSYEQYF.

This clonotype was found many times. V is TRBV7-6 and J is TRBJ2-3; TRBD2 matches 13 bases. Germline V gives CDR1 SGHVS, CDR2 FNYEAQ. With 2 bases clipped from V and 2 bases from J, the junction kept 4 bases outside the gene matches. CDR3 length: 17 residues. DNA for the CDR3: TGTGCCAGCAGCTTACTCGGACTAGCGGGGGTCACAGATACGCAGTATTTT. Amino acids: CASSLLGLAGVTDTQYF.

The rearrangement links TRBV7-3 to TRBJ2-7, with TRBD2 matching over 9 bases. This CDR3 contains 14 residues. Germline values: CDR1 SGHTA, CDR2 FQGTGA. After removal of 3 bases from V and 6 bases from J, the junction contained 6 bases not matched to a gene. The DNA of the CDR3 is TGTGCCAGCAGCTTGAAGCGGGGGGTGGGCGAGCAGTACTTC. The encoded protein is CASSLKRGVGEQYF. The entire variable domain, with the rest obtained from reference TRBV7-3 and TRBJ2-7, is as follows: GAGVSQTPSNKVTEKGKYVELRCDPISGHTALYWYRQSLGQGPEFLIYFQGTGAADDSGLPNDRFFAVRPEGSVSTLKIQRTERGDSAVYLCASSLKRGVGEQYFGPGTRLTVT.

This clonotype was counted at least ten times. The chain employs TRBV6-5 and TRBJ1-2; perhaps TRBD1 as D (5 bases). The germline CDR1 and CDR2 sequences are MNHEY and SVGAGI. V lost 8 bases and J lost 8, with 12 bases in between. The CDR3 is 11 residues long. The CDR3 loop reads CASDGGGGYTF. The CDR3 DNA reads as TGTGCCAGCGACGGGGGAGGGGGCTACACCTTC.

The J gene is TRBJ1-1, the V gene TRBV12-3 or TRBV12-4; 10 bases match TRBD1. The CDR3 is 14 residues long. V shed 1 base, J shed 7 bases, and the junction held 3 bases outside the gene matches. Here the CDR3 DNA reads TGTGCCAGCAGTTTAGGACAGGGGGCAATTGAAGCTTTCTTT. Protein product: CASSLGQGAIEAFF.

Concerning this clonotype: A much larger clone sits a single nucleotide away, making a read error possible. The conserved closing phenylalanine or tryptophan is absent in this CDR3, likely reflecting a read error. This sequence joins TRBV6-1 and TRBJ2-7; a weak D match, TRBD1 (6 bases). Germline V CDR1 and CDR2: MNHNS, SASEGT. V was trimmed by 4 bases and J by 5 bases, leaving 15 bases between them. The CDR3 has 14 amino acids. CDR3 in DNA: TGTGCCAGCAGTGGACAGGAAAGGTGGGACGAGCAGTACATC. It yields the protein CASSGQERWDEQYI.

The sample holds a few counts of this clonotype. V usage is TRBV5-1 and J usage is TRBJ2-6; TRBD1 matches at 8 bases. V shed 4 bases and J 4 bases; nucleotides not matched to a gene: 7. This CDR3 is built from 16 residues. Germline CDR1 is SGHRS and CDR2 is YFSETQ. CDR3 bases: TGCGCCAGCAGCCCGCGGACAGGGAAAGGGGCCAACGTCCTGACTTTC. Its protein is CASSPRTGKGANVLTF. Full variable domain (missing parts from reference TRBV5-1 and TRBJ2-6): KAGVTQTPRYLIKTRGQQVTLSCSPISGHRSVSWYQQTPGQGLQFLFEYFSETQRNKGNFPGRFSGRQFSNSRSEMNVSTLELGDSALYLCASSPRTGKGANVLTFGAGSRLTVL.